This T cell receptor (beta chain) is from a study of blood T cell repertoires in COVID-19. Repertoires were generated with immunoSEQ multiplex PCR, while TCRdb's copy carries only in-frame clones and drops some. The sample carries 67,000 or so clones, 70% to 85% recorded once. The CDR3 consists of 14 residues. Germline V CDR1 and CDR2: MNHEY, SVGEGT. The V end was cut by 2 bases, the J end by 2 bases, with 10 bases between. V and J are TRBV6-2 or TRBV6-3 and TRBJ2-7; no reliable D call. Material: peripheral blood. The sequence derives from a man between 65 and 85 years old with acute or convalescent COVID-19. The CDR3 region is CASSYVQATYEQYF. The CDR3 DNA follows: TGTGCCAGCAGTTACGTGCAGGCAACCTACGAGCAGTACTTC.